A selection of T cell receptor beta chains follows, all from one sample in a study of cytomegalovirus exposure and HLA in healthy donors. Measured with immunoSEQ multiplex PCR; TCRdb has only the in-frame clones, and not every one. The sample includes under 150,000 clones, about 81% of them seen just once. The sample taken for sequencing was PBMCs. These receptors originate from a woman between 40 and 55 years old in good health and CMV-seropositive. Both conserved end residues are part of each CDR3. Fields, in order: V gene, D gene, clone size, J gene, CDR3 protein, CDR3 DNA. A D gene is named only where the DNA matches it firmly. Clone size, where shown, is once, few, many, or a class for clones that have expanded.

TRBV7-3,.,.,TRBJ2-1,CASSLRAGHNEQFF,TGTGCCAGCAGCTTACGGGCGGGGCACAATGAGCAGTTCTTC
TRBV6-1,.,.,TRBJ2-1,CATLPGVDEQFF,TGTGCCACCCTACCCGGGGTAGATGAGCAGTTCTTC
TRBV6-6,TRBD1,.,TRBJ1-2,CASSYDPQGAGGYTF,TGTGCCAGCAGTTACGACCCCCAGGGGGCCGGTGGCTACACCTTC
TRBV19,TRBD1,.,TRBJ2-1,CASSWGQGNNEQFF,TGTGCCAGTAGTTGGGGACAGGGAAACAATGAGCAGTTCTTC
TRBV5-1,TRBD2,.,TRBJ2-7,CASQPTSGGLNYEQYF,TGCGCCAGCCAGCCTACTAGCGGGGGTCTGAACTACGAGCAGTACTTC
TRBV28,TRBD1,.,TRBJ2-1,CASSFTSGQTPYNEQFF,TGTGCCAGCAGTTTCACGTCGGGACAGACCCCCTACAATGAGCAGTTCTTC
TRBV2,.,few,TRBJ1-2,CASTIPGRFGYGYTF,TGTGCCAGCACCATACCCGGCAGGTTCGGCTATGGCTACACCTTC
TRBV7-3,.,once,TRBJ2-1,CASSSLAPSSYNEQFF,TGTGCCAGCAGCTCTCTAGCTCCAAGCTCCTACAATGAGCAGTTCTTC
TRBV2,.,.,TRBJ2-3,CASSLSGTDTQYF,TGTGCCAGCAGTCTAAGCGGCACAGATACGCAGTATTTT
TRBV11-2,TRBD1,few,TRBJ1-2,CASSLRVGQSVYGYTF,TGTGCCAGCAGCCTTCGAGTGGGACAGAGTGTCTATGGCTACACCTTC
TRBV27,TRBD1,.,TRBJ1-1,CASSRGGSMNTEAFF,TGTGCCAGCAGCCGAGGGGGCTCCATGAACACTGAAGCTTTCTTT
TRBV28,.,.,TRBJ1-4,CASSLHTVGGLFF,TGTGCCAGCAGTTTACACACGGTAGGGGGACTGTTTTTT
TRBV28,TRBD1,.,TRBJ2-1,CASTRTGTGGQDEQFF,TGTGCCAGCACTCGAACCGGGACAGGGGGACAGGATGAGCAGTTCTTC
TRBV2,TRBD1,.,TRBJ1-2,CASSSHPWDRGGLASGYTF,TGTGCCAGCAGTTCACACCCCTGGGACAGGGGGGGTCTGGCTAGTGGCTACACCTTC
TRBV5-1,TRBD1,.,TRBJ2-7,CASSLAVSGGQYF,TGCGCCAGCAGCTTGGCCGTCTCAGGGGGGCAGTACTTC
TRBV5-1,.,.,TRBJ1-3,CASSLGTGSSGNTIYF,TGCGCCAGCAGCTTGGGGACGGGGAGCTCTGGAAACACCATATATTTT
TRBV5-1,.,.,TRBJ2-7,CASSFGQTYEQYF,TGCGCCAGCAGCTTCGGACAGACCTACGAGCAGTACTTC
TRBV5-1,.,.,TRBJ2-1,CASSRDSTYNEQFF,TGCGCCAGCAGCCGTGACAGCACCTACAATGAGCAGTTCTTC
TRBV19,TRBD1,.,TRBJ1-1,CASRGQGASKDTEAFF,TGTGCCAGTAGGGGACAGGGGGCGTCGAAGGACACTGAAGCTTTCTTT
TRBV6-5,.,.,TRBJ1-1,CASSYSEGSTEAFF,TGTGCCAGCAGTTACTCGGAGGGGTCCACTGAAGCTTTCTTT
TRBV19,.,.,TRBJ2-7,CASSIGLAEYEQYF,TGTGCCAGTAGTATCGGGCTAGCAGAGTACGAGCAGTACTTC
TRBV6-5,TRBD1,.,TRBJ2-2,CASSYWTGQGAGELFF,TGTGCCAGCAGTTACTGGACAGGGCAGGGTGCCGGGGAGCTGTTTTTT
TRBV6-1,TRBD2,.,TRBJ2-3,CASRESGRPDTQYF,TGTGCCAGCAGAGAAAGCGGGAGACCAGATACGCAGTATTTT
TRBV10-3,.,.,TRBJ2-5,CAAAQGGKTQYF,TGTGCCGCAGCACAGGGTGGGAAGACCCAGTACTTC
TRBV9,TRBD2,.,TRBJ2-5,CASSVVASGGGGETQYF,TGTGCCAGCAGCGTAGTGGCTAGCGGGGGCGGGGGTGAGACCCAGTACTTC
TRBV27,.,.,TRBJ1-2,CASSTGDPLLGYGYTF,TGTGCCAGCAGTACGGGGGATCCCCTTCTAGGCTATGGCTACACCTTC
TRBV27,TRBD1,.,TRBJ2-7,CASSFRPGGNEQYF,TGTGCCAGCAGTTTCCGGCCAGGGGGTAACGAGCAGTACTTC
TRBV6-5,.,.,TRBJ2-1,CASSYSIVPSEQFF,TGTGCCAGCAGTTACTCGATAGTCCCGAGTGAGCAGTTCTTC
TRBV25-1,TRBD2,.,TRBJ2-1,CASSDSSGNTYNEQFF,TGTGCCAGCAGTGATTCAAGCGGGAACACCTACAATGAGCAGTTCTTC
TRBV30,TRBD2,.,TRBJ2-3,CAWSLLAGGRTDTQYF,TGTGCCTGGAGTTTACTAGCGGGGGGGCGCACAGATACGCAGTATTTT
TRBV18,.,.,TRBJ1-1,CASSSQGLNTEAFF,TGTGCCAGCTCGAGTCAGGGGCTGAACACTGAAGCTTTCTTT
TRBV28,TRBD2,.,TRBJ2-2,CASSRGGGTGELFF,TGTGCCAGCAGTCGCGGGGGAGGCACCGGGGAGCTGTTTTTT